The next 16 T cell receptor beta chains were all read from a single sample in a study of EBV T-cell therapy then PD-1 blockade in nasopharyngeal carcinoma. Regarding treatment: AdE1-LMPpoly-expanded autologous EBV-specific T-cell therapy followed by anti-PD-1 nivolumab. Profiled with immunoSEQ multiplex PCR; TCRdb holds only in-frame clones, not every one. Of roughly 16,000 clones listed, 65% to 85% are singletons. The antigens these receptors bind are not known. Sequencing used CD8+ T cells from blood, obtained at day 0 from a patient whose treatment included autologous EBV-specific T cells and nivolumab. These receptors all come from a man aged 35-49 years with nasopharyngeal carcinoma.

The chain carries TRBV4-3 and TRBJ2-1; 9 bases line up with TRBD2. After removal of 2 bases from V and 6 bases from J, the junction contained 8 bases not matched to a gene. Per germline, CDR1 LGHNA and CDR2 YSLEER. The CDR3 is 16 residues long. The CDR3 DNA reads TGCGCCAGCAGCCAAACGAAGCGGGGGGTTGGCAATGAGCAGTTCTTC. Residues: CASSQTKRGVGNEQFF.

CDR3 DNA: TGTGCCAGCAGTTTGGGGGACAGGCGGACAGATACGCAGTATTTT. Its protein product is CASSLGDRRTDTQYF. The chain links TRBV28 to TRBJ2-3; 8 bases line up with TRBD1. CDR3 length equals 15 residues. With 3 bases clipped from V and 3 bases from J, the junction kept 5 bases outside the gene matches. CDR1 and CDR2 from the germline V gene are MDHEN and SYDVKM.

This sequence joins TRBV4-3 and TRBJ1-2; 10 nucleotides align to TRBD1. CDR1 LGHNA and CDR2 YSLEER come from the germline V gene. This CDR3 has 15 amino acids. The V gene end was trimmed by 4 bases and the J gene end by 2 bases; junction bases not matched to a gene: 4. The CDR3 DNA is TGCGCCAGCAGCCCCATGACAGGGGGCAACTATGGCTACACCTTC. Protein sequence: CASSPMTGGNYGYTF.

The chain joins TRBV4-2 to TRBJ2-7, with TRBD2 matching 12 bases. V dropped 0 bases and J dropped 2; count of bases not matched to a gene: 2. The CDR3 length is 16 residues. CDR1 and CDR2 from the germline V gene are LGHNA and YNFKEQ. CDR3 sequence: CASSQETSGGPYEQYF. In nucleotides, the CDR3 is TGTGCCAGCAGCCAAGAGACTAGCGGGGGCCCCTACGAGCAGTACTTC.

This chain connects TRBV7-6 to TRBJ1-2; no clear D. V dropped 5 bases and J dropped 6 bases, with 10 bases sitting between them. The CDR3 totals 12 residues. CDR1 is SGHVS and CDR2 is FNYEAQ in the germline V gene. The DNA of the CDR3 is TGTGCCAGCAGCCCCCCCCAGGATGGCTACACCTTC. Translating it yields CASSPPQDGYTF.

The chain uses TRBV6-5 and TRBJ2-7; D gene unclear. V dropped 6 bases and J dropped 3 bases, with 12 bases sitting between them. The CDR3 is made up of 13 amino acids. Germline CDR1 reads MNHEY; CDR2 reads SVGAGI. The CDR3 here is CASSPTVLYEQYF. In nucleotides, the CDR3 is TGTGCCAGCAGCCCCACCGTTCTCTACGAGCAGTACTTC.

The chain combines TRBV13 with TRBJ1-4; D gene ambiguous. This CDR3 comprises 15 residues. The germline V gene encodes CDR1 PRHDT and CDR2 FYEKMQ (reference sequence). Trimming cost V 1 base and J 4 bases, with 10 bases left between them. CDR3 bases: TGTGCCAGCAGCTTAGCCCTACGGGGTAATGAAAAACTGTTTTTT. Amino acid sequence: CASSLALRGNEKLFF. Using reference TRBV13 and TRBJ1-4 for the parts outside the CDR3, the full variable domain is AAGVIQSPRHLIKEKRETATLKCYPIPRHDTVYWYQQGPGQDPQFLISFYEKMQSDKGSIPDRFSAQQFSDYHSELNMSSLELGDSALYFCASSLALRGNEKLFFGSGTQLSVL.

The chain employs TRBV6-5 and TRBJ2-5; D remains ambiguous. CDR1 is MNHEY, CDR2 SVGAGI, per germline. CDR3 size: 11 residues. Deletions cut 4 bases from V and 2 bases from J, with 2 bases between. The DNA of the CDR3 is TGTGCCAGCAGTTTGCAAGAGACCCAGTACTTC. It encodes CASSLQETQYF.

V is TRBV6-4 and J is TRBJ1-2; 7 nucleotides line up with TRBD1. CDR3 length equals 15 residues. The germline CDR1 and CDR2 sequences are MRHNA and SNTAGT. V gave up 6 bases and J gave up 8 bases; unmatched junction bases: 15. CDR3 region: CASSSGTENMGGYTF. The CDR3 bases are TGTGCCAGCAGCTCCGGGACAGAAAATATGGGCGGCTACACCTTC.

The chain uses TRBV7-6 and TRBJ1-2, with D perhaps TRBD1 (5 bases). The CDR3 length is 14 residues. Germline CDR1 reads SGHVS; CDR2 reads FNYEAQ. Trimming shortened V by 5 bases and J by 8 bases, and 18 bases separated the two germline ends. The CDR3 spells CASSPGQGVVGYTF. CDR3 bases: TGTGCCAGCAGCCCAGGACAAGGTGTGGTGGGCTACACCTTC. Together with reference TRBV7-6 and TRBJ1-2, the CDR3 gives the full variable domain: GAGVSQSPRYKVTKRGQDVALRCDPISGHVSLYWYRQALGQGPEFLTYFNYEAQQDKSGLPNDRFSAERPEGSISTLTIQRTEQRDSAMYRCASSPGQGVVGYTFGSGTRLTVV.

This clone occurred a few times. The V call is TRBV2, the J call TRBJ1-1; the match to TRBD1 covers 9 bases. Trimming at V came to 4 bases and at J to 0 bases, leaving 9 bases not matched to a gene. Germline V gene lookup returns CDR1 SNHLY and CDR2 FYNNEI. The CDR3 totals 17 residues. DNA for the CDR3: TGTGCCAGCAGTGGAAACAGGGGGCGGACCATGAACACTGAAGCTTTCTTT. Protein: CASSGNRGRTMNTEAFF. Drawing the rest from reference TRBV2 and TRBJ1-1, the complete variable domain is EPEVTQTPSHQVTQMGQEVILRCVPISNHLYFYWYRQILGQKVEFLVSFYNNEISEKSEIFDDQFSVERPDGSNFTLKIRSTKLEDSAMYFCASSGNRGRTMNTEAFFGQGTRLTVV.

This chain connects TRBV6-2 or TRBV6-3 to TRBJ2-5; 7 nucleotides agree with TRBD1. CDR1 is MNHEY and CDR2 is SVGEGT in the germline V gene. V lost 4 bases, J lost 4 bases, and 12 bases stayed unmatched. This CDR3 has 16 residues. CDR3: CASSLHLRGPGETQYF. The CDR3 coding sequence is TGTGCCAGCAGTTTACATCTTAGGGGGCCAGGAGAGACCCAGTACTTC.

V is TRBV6-2 or TRBV6-3 and J is TRBJ1-2, with unresolved D. The CDR3 is 14 residues long. Trimming took 0 bases from V and 3 from J, leaving 8 bases between them. Germline CDR1 is MNHEY and CDR2 is SVGEGT. This CDR3 reads CASSYSETYYGYTF. The DNA of the CDR3 is TGTGCCAGCAGTTACTCTGAGACATACTATGGCTACACCTTC.

The chain combines TRBV28 with TRBJ1-2, with D maybe TRBD1 (5 bases). CDR3 length: 13 residues. Trimming removed 7 bases from V and 7 bases from J, with 16 bases in between. Germline assignment: CDR1 MDHEN and CDR2 SYDVKM. Here the CDR3 reads CASISGRVPGYTF. DNA of the CDR3: TGTGCCAGCATTTCGGGCAGGGTCCCTGGCTACACCTTC.

The V gene is TRBV3-1 (or the pseudogene TRBV3-2), the J gene TRBJ2-7; 8 bases map to TRBD1. This CDR3 comprises 17 residues. After removal of 1 base from V and 2 bases from J, the junction contained 10 bases not matched to a gene. Germline CDR1 reads LGHDT; CDR2 reads YNNKEL (reference sequence). Written as DNA, the CDR3 is TGTGCCAGCAGCCAAGGGCGACGAGACAGGGGACCCTACGAGCAGTACTTC. Translating it yields CASSQGRRDRGPYEQYF.

J is TRBJ2-2 and V is TRBV5-1; 12 nucleotides match TRBD2. The V gene's germline CDR1 is SGHRS and CDR2 YFSETQ. V gave up 2 bases and J gave up 2 bases; unmatched junction bases: 4. The CDR3 is 17 residues long. This CDR3 reads CASSLGLAGFNTGELFF. The CDR3 region has the DNA TGCGCCAGCAGCTTAGGACTAGCGGGGTTTAACACCGGGGAGCTGTTTTTT.